The next 19 T cell receptor beta chains were all read from a single sample in a study of blood T cells in healthy people across ages. A second PCR, run for about 6 to 12 cycles, used a sample-barcoded 5' primer plus a J-beta primer mix. TCRdb re-called the 5' RACE reads through MiXCR, storing one row per CDR3 protein. The table lists some 940,000 distinct CDR3 sequences, roughly 28% of them singletons. This sample was also put to use in a study of T cells of mothers and their children.

Sample: blood. The receptor source for this set is a middle-aged woman in good health.

This clonotype was detected once. The genes are TRBV28 and TRBJ1-5; 9 bases align to TRBD1. CDR3 length: 16 amino acids. Trimming took 5 bases from V and 6 from J; bases not matched to a gene: 11. The germline gives CDR1 MDHEN, CDR2 SYDVKM. The CDR3 sequence: CASSGPDRGWTQPQHF. CDR3 in DNA: TGTGCCAGCAGTGGGCCAGACAGGGGGTGGACTCAGCCCCAGCATTTT. Full variable domain (remainder filled in from reference TRBV28 and TRBJ1-5): DVKVTQSSRYLVKRTGEKVFLECVQDMDHENMFWYRQDPGLGLRLIYFSYDVKMKEKGDIPEGYSVSREKKERFSLILESASTNQTSMYLCASSGPDRGWTQPQHFGDGTRLSIL.

This clonotype appeared many times. The chain recombines TRBV30 with TRBJ2-7; TRBD1 aligns across 11 bases. J lost 6 bases, V lost 7 bases, and 8 bases had no gene match. The length of the CDR3 is 13 residues. Germline V CDR1 and CDR2: GTSNPN, SVGIG (reference sequence). The CDR3 spells CAFSGTGGLEQYF. DNA of the CDR3: TGTGCCTTCTCCGGGACAGGGGGACTCGAGCAGTACTTC.

J is TRBJ1-4 and V is TRBV27; 8 bases line up with TRBD1. The V gene end was trimmed by 5 bases and the J gene end by 4 bases; junction bases not matched to a gene: 12. CDR3 length: 17 amino acids. Germline V CDR1 and CDR2: MNHEY, SMNVEV (reference sequence). CDR3 in DNA: TGTGCCAGCAGTCACTACCAGGGGGCGGGCCGTAATGAAAAACTGTTTTTT. Translating it yields CASSHYQGAGRNEKLFF.

The V call is TRBV28, the J call TRBJ2-4; D uncertain. The DNA end favors TRBJ2-7, so the J call may be wrong. CDR1 and CDR2 (germline): MDHEN, SYDVKM. The CDR3 is 14 amino acids. CDR3 nucleotide sequence: TGTGCCAGCAGTCGAATCTCGGTGGCCTACGAGCAGTACTTC. Its translation: CASSRISVAYEQYF.

There are a few counts of this clonotype. The rearrangement links TRBV5-1 to TRBJ1-4, with TRBD1 as a possible D gene (5 bases). CDR1 SGHRS and CDR2 YFSETQ come from the germline V gene. V dropped 4 bases and J dropped 0 bases, with 13 bases sitting between them. This CDR3 has 16 amino acids. The CDR3 reads CASSAQPGTTNEKLFF. In DNA, the CDR3 is TGCGCCAGCAGCGCCCAGCCAGGGACAACTAATGAAAAACTGTTTTTT.

This clonotype has a handful of counts. A much bigger clone sits one base away, suggesting this may be a read error. V gene TRBV7-3 combines with J gene TRBJ2-7, with 9 bases lining up with TRBD2. The V and J ends lost 1 base and 7 bases, in that order; junction bases with no gene match: 8. The CDR3 extends over 15 amino acids. Germline CDR1 is SGHTA and CDR2 is FQGTGA. DNA of the CDR3: TGTGCCAGCAGCTTAAGCGGGGGGGCCTTTAATGAGCAGTACTTC. As protein: CASSLSGGAFNEQYF.

This chain links TRBV27 with TRBJ1-1, with TRBD1 matching 7 bases. V was clipped by 5 bases and J by 1 base; unmatched bases: 4. The CDR3 extends over 14 amino acids. Germline assignment: CDR1 MNHEY and CDR2 SMNVEV (reference sequence). DNA of the CDR3: TGTGCCAGCAGTAACGGGGACAGGAACACTGAAGCTTTCTTT. Residues: CASSNGDRNTEAFF.

This clonotype was picked up many times. The chain uses TRBV5-1 and TRBJ2-7; 9 bases line up with TRBD1. Unmatched junction bases numbered 4, after V lost 1 base and J lost 5 bases. Germline V gene sequence: CDR1 SGHRS, CDR2 YFSETQ. This CDR3 spans 14 amino acids. CDR3 sequence reads: CASSLRDREDEQYF. The CDR3 DNA reads as TGCGCCAGCAGCTTGAGGGACAGGGAGGACGAGCAGTACTTC.

This clonotype came up many times. V gene TRBV7-2 combines with J gene TRBJ2-1; D assignment may be TRBD1 or TRBD2 (7 bases each). Germline CDR1 SGHTA, CDR2 FQGNSA. V lost 4 bases to trimming and J lost 7 bases, with 20 bases between them. CDR3 length: 16 amino acids. CDR3 in DNA: TGTGCCAGCAGCTCTCGGGGAGGGGGCCTCTCTAATGAGCAGTTCTTC. Residues: CASSSRGGGLSNEQFF. The whole variable domain, filled in from reference TRBV7-2 and TRBJ2-1, reads GAGVSQSPSNKVTEKGKDVELRCDPISGHTALYWYRQSLGQGLEFLIYFQGNSAPDKSGLPSDRFSAERTGGSVSTLTIQRTQQEDSAVYLCASSSRGGGLSNEQFFGPGTRLTVL.

This clonotype showed up many times. The J gene is TRBJ2-5, the V gene TRBV12-3 or TRBV12-4; TRBD1 matches at 9 bases. CDR3 length equals 15 residues. V lost 3 bases to trimming and J lost 4 bases; unmatched junction nucleotides: 6. CDR3 in DNA: TGTGCCAGCAGTTTGATCCACAGGGGGCTAGAGACCCAGTACTTC. Protein sequence: CASSLIHRGLETQYF.

The genes are TRBV7-2 and TRBJ1-5, with D uncertain. The CDR3 contains 16 residues. Germline lookup yields CDR1 SGHTA and CDR2 FQGNSA. V was trimmed by 3 bases and J by 0 bases, leaving 12 bases between them. Written as DNA, the CDR3 is TGTGCCAGCAGCTTTTCTCATGGGTATAGCAATCAGCCCCAGCATTTT. Translation gives CASSFSHGYSNQPQHF.

Of note for this clonotype: This clone may be a read error of a much larger clone one base away. This chain connects TRBV20-1 to TRBJ2-4; TRBD1 is a possible D gene (5 bases). Germline V gene lookup returns CDR1 DFQATT and CDR2 SNEGSKA (reference sequence). The CDR3 loop spans 12 amino acids. V was trimmed by 4 bases and J by 15 bases, leaving 19 bases between them. The CDR3 bases are TGCAGTGCTACACAGGATGCCTACGAGCGGTACTTC. Amino acids: CSATQDAYERYF.

This chain's CDR3 is CAITQQMNTEAFF. CDR3 in DNA: TGTGCTATTACACAGCAAATGAACACTGAAGCTTTCTTT. V usage is TRBV2 and J usage is TRBJ1-1; D is ambiguous. This CDR3 region has 13 residues. CDR1 SNHLY and CDR2 FYNNEI come from the germline V gene.

The table lists this clonotype with a few counts. This chain uses TRBV4-1 with TRBJ1-2; 12 nucleotides agree with TRBD1. This CDR3 contains 16 residues. Germline CDR1 MGHRA, CDR2 YSYEKL. With V trimmed by 0 bases and J by 5 bases, 4 bases remained unmatched. The chain's CDR3 is CASSQEGTGGAYGYTF. CDR3 bases: TGCGCCAGCAGCCAAGAAGGGACAGGGGGCGCGTATGGCTACACCTTC.

About this clonotype itself: A much larger clone lies one base from this, so it may be a read error. CDR3 region: CASSADPQGGCTF. DNA of the CDR3: TGCGCCAGCAGCGCAGACCCCCAGGGCGGCTGCACCTTC. The rearrangement links TRBV4-3 to TRBJ1-2; D may be TRBD1 (5 bases). The CDR3 spans 13 residues. The germline V gene encodes CDR1 LGHNA and CDR2 YSLEER.

On this clonotype: This clone may be a read error of a much larger clone one base away. The chain has TRBV6-2 or TRBV6-3 and TRBJ2-1, with TRBD2 as a possible D gene (5 bases). Germline-derived CDR1 and CDR2 are MNHEY and SVGEGT. V lost 6 bases and J 13 bases, leaving 16 bases between the germline ends. This CDR3 comprises 12 residues. The CDR3 reads CASSPADETQFF. Here the CDR3 DNA reads TGTGCCAGCAGCCCAGCGGATGAGACCCAGTTCTTC.

This clonotype was detected only a few times. The genes are TRBV6-2 or TRBV6-3 and TRBJ2-1; 7 bases map to TRBD2. There are 17 residues in the CDR3. The V segment lost 1 base and the J segment 7 bases; nucleotides outside the gene matches: 13. Germline CDR1 reads MNHEY; CDR2 reads SVGEGT. CDR3 sequence reads: CASSYLVGRRGGNEQFF. Written as DNA, the CDR3 is TGTGCCAGCAGTTACTTAGTCGGGAGGAGGGGTGGTAATGAGCAGTTCTTC.

This clonotype was seen ten or more times. The rearrangement joins TRBV20-1 to TRBJ2-4; a possible D gene is TRBD1 (6 bases). This CDR3 comprises 13 residues. Germline V lookup: CDR1 DFQATT, CDR2 SNEGSKA (reference sequence). The CDR3 is CRAMGAAKNIQYF. CDR3 in DNA: TGCAGGGCGATGGGGGCAGCCAAAAACATTCAGTACTTC.

The rearrangement uses TRBV12-3 or TRBV12-4 and TRBJ1-1, with D hard to call. The CDR3 has 11 amino acids. With 7 bases removed from V and 2 bases from J, the gap between germline ends came to 5 bases. The DNA for the CDR3 is TGTGCCAGCAAAATAAACACTGAAGCTTTCTTT. It is translated as CASKINTEAFF.